Included here is one T cell receptor (beta chain) sequence, with context. The data are from a study of blood T cell repertoires in COVID-19. Study as a whole: PBMCs, B-cell-depleted T cells, or T cells were the source of the cDNA or gDNA that made up the material.

Generated by immunoSEQ multiplex PCR, the TCRdb table keeps only in-frame clones and is missing some. Among tens of thousands of clones listed, just over 85% were seen once. This sequence was found in an elderly woman with acute or convalescent COVID-19. Sequencing input: peripheral blood.

The CDR3 is CASSFATEAYGYTF. CDR3 nucleotides: TGTGCCAGCAGCTTTGCGACAGAGGCCTATGGCTACACCTTC. J is TRBJ1-2 and V is TRBV7-9; D is perhaps TRBD1 (5 bases). With 3 bases removed from V and 4 bases from J, the gap between germline ends came to 12 bases. The germline V gene has CDR1 SEHNR and CDR2 FQNEAQ (reference sequence). The CDR3 sequence is 14 residues long.